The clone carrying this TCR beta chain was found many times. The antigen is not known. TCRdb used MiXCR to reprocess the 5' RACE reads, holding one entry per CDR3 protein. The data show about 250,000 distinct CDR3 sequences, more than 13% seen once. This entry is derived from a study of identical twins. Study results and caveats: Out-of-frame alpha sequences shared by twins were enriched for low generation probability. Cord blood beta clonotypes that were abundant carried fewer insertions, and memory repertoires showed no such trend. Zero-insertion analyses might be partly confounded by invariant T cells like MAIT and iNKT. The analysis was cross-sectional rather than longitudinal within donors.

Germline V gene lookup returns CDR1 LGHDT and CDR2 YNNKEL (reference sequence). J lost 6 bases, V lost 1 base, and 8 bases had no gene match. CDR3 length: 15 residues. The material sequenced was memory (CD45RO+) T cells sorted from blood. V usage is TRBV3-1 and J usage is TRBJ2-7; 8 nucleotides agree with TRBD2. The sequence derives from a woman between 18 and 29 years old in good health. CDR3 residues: CASSQVNGRGAEQYF. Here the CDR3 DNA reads TGTGCCAGCAGCCAAGTAAACGGGAGGGGGGCCGAGCAGTACTTC.